These T cell receptor beta chains were read from a single sample in a study of blood T cells in healthy people across ages. TCRdb re-called the 5' RACE reads with MiXCR, one entry per CDR3 protein. The sample has about 1.8 million distinct CDR3 sequences, 40% to 55% seen once; the top ten hold 2.1%. The sample taken for sequencing was blood. These receptor sequences come from a middle-aged woman in good health. The CDR3 runs from the conserved cysteine through the conserved F or W. The D gene is left open where the match is weak. Clone size is given for some rows only: seen once, a few or many times, or a class if the clone is expanded.

>TRBD2|TRBJ2-5|TRBV5-5|NA
TGTGCCAGCAGCTTGCCTTTGGGTACTAGCGGGGGCGGTATCACAGAGACCCAGTACTTC
CASSLPLGTSGGGITETQYF
>NA|TRBJ1-6|TRBV28|few
TGTGCCAGCAGAGCGGGACGCCTTGAGGATTCACCCCTCCACTTT
CASRAGRLEDSPLHF
>TRBD2|TRBJ2-1|TRBV11-2|few
TGTGCCAGCAGCCCCCCCCGCGGGGGTGACTACAATGAGCAGTTCTTC
CASSPPRGGDYNEQFF
>NA|TRBJ2-5|TRBV7-2|NA
TGTGCCAGCAGCTTAGCAGGTACAGCACAGACCCAGTACTTC
CASSLAGTAQTQYF
>NA|TRBJ1-2|TRBV6-2/TRBV6-3|NA
TGTGCCAGCAGTTACCCCACTCCGGTCCCCGGGTGTGGCTACACCTTC
CASSYPTPVPGCGYTF
>NA|TRBJ1-2|TRBV21-1|NA
TGTGCCAGCAGCAAAGCGCCTTTGGACGGTCTCCCCTATGGCTACACCTTC
CASSKAPLDGLPYGYTF
>NA|TRBJ2-4|TRBV21-1|NA
TGTGCCAGCAGCCTCGGGGGGGAGTTTCTCTTAGCCAAAAACATTCAGTACTTC
CASSLGGEFLLAKNIQYF
>TRBD1|TRBJ1-2|TRBV9|NA
TGTGCCAGCGGCGTAGGGGACAGTTCCTATGGCTACACCTTC
CASGVGDSSYGYTF
>NA|TRBJ2-7|TRBV12-5|NA
TGTGCTAGTGGTAAGGACAGCGGACTAAGCTCCTACGAGCAGTACTTC
CASGKDSGLSSYEQYF
>NA|TRBJ2-5|TRBV7-8|NA
TGTGCCAGCAGCTTAGAATCAGGGGGCATACTAGCGGACGCGTACTTC
CASSLESGGILADAYF
>NA|TRBJ2-6|TRBV25-1|few
TGTGCCACAGGTCCCTCTGGGGCCAACGTCCTGACTTTC
CATGPSGANVLTF
>NA|TRBJ2-1|TRBV29-1|few
TGCAGCGTTGGTCGCGTCGGGACTGAGCAGTTCTTC
CSVGRVGTEQFF
>NA|TRBJ2-7|TRBV18|few
TGTGCCAGCTCAGCCAGTACCTACGAGCAGTACTTC
CASSASTYEQYF
>NA|TRBJ2-3|TRBV4-2|few
TGTGCCAGCAGCCAAGATGGGGGGACCACAGATACGCAGTATTTT
CASSQDGGTTDTQYF
>NA|TRBJ1-1|TRBV5-1|few
TGCGCCAGCAGCTTGGCCACAGCTAACACTGAAGCTTTCTTT
CASSLATANTEAFF
>NA|TRBJ1-2|TRBV6-2/TRBV6-3|NA
TGTGCCAGCATCCGCCCAGGGTATTATGGCTACACCTTC
CASIRPGYYGYTF
>NA|TRBJ2-4|TRBV12-3/TRBV12-4|NA
TGTGCCAGCAGATCGACGGAATTAGCCAAAAACATTCAGTACTTC
CASRSTELAKNIQYF
>NA|TRBJ2-5|TRBV20-1|few
TGCAGTGCTAGAGATTTTGGACGTTCCCAAGAGACCCAGTACTTC
CSARDFGRSQETQYF
>NA|TRBJ2-3|TRBV6-5|few
TGTGCCAGCAGTTGGAGTGCGGCTAGCACAGATACGCAGTATTTT
CASSWSAASTDTQYF
>TRBD1|TRBJ2-7|TRBV6-6|NA
TGTGCCAGCAGACCTGCGGACAGGGGGAATGAGCAGTACTTC
CASRPADRGNEQYF
>TRBD2|TRBJ2-1|TRBV19|NA
TGTGCCAGTATGGGCGGGGGGGCAGATGAGCAGTTCTTC
CASMGGGADEQFF
>NA|TRBJ2-1|TRBV29-1|few
TGCAGCGTTCGAATTGGTAGCTCCTACAATGAGCAGTTCTTC
CSVRIGSSYNEQFF
>TRBD1|TRBJ2-1|TRBV9|NA
TGTGCCAGCAGCGTAGTAGGGACAGGGGGCATTGAGCAGTTCTTC
CASSVVGTGGIEQFF
>NA|TRBJ2-5|TRBV7-2|NA
TGTGCCAGCAGCTTAGAGGCGAGGGGTCAAGAGACCCAGTACTTC
CASSLEARGQETQYF
>NA|TRBJ1-3|TRBV12-3/TRBV12-4|NA
TGTGCCAGCAGTTTAGATCCAGCTGGAAACACCATATATTTT
CASSLDPAGNTIYF
>NA|TRBJ2-7|TRBV10-3|NA
TGTGCCATCAGTGAGGTGGACACTCCCTACGAGCAGTACTTC
CAISEVDTPYEQYF
>NA|TRBJ2-7|TRBV5-1|NA
TGCGCCAGCAGCTTGGCCGTTCCTGAGGTAGGGGAGCAGTACTTC
CASSLAVPEVGEQYF
>NA|TRBJ2-2|TRBV15|once
TGTGCCACCAGCGGCACACCGGGTGGGGAGCTGTTTTTT
CATSGTPGGELFF
>NA|TRBJ2-1|TRBV5-1|few
TGCGCCAGCAGCTTGGAAGGGCTGTACAATGAGCAGTTCTTC
CASSLEGLYNEQFF
>TRBD1|TRBJ2-7|TRBV20-1|NA
TGCAGTGCTCCCCGACAGGGCTCATGGAAGCAGTACTTC
CSAPRQGSWKQYF
>NA|TRBJ1-5|TRBV7-2|few
TGTGCCAGCAGCCTGGGACTGCAGTCAAATCAGCCCCAGCATTTT
CASSLGLQSNQPQHF
>NA|TRBJ2-5|TRBV24-1|NA
TGTGCCACCAGTGATTTGCCCCGGGACTACCAAGAGACCCAGTACTTC
CATSDLPRDYQETQYF
>TRBD1|TRBJ2-3|TRBV6-4|NA
TGTGCCAGCACGGACAGGGGGTTCTACACAGATACGCAGTATTTT
CASTDRGFYTDTQYF
>NA|TRBJ2-1|TRBV4-3|NA
TGCGTCAGCAGCCAAGCGGCAGTAGGGGTGGGGGAGCAGTTCTTC
CVSSQAAVGVGEQFF
>NA|TRBJ1-2|TRBV20-1|NA
TGCAGTGCTAGAGGGGGGTATTTGGGCTACTATGGCTACACCTTC
CSARGGYLGYYGYTF
>TRBD2|TRBJ2-5|TRBV28|NA
TGTGCCAGCAGTCCACTAGCGGGCCAACAAGAGACCCAGTACTTC
CASSPLAGQQETQYF
>NA|TRBJ2-7|TRBV15|few
TGTGCCACCAGCAGAGGAGGGAGAGCTCTCGAGCAGTACTTC
CATSRGGRALEQYF
>NA|TRBJ1-2|TRBV4-2|few
TGTGCCAGCAGCACCCCGGGTCAGAACTATGGCTACACCTTC
CASSTPGQNYGYTF
>NA|TRBJ2-1|TRBV6-5|few
TGTGCCAGCAGTTACTCGGGGGGGCTCGATGAGCAGTTCTTC
CASSYSGGLDEQFF
>NA|TRBJ2-3|TRBV12-3/TRBV12-4|NA
TGTGCCAGCGCCATGACAGGCTCGACAAGGCGCACAGATACGCAGTATTTT
CASAMTGSTRRTDTQYF
>TRBD1|TRBJ1-6|TRBV6-1|NA
TGTGCCAGCAGCCCACAGGGGCCTAACTCCTATAATTCACCCCTCCACTTT
CASSPQGPNSYNSPLHF
>NA|TRBJ2-1|TRBV12-3/TRBV12-4|NA
TGTGCCAGCAGTTTCCATGGTGAGCAGTTCTTC
CASSFHGEQFF
>NA|TRBJ2-6|TRBV5-6|NA
TGTGCCAGCATTGGGGCTGGGGCCAACGTCCTGACTTTC
CASIGAGANVLTF
>NA|TRBJ2-5|TRBV6-5|NA
TGTGCCAGCGGGGATTGGGGGCAAGAGACCCAGTACTTC
CASGDWGQETQYF